A single sample is the source of the 22 T cell receptor beta chains below, sequenced in a study of blood T cell repertoires in COVID-19. Produced via immunoSEQ multiplex PCR; TCRdb's table is partial and in-frame only. The table records about 140,000 clones, under 85% of them present only once. Material for sequencing was peripheral blood. These receptors all stem from a woman of 80 years or more in a cohort sampled during active or convalescent COVID-19.

This clone has only a few counts. The chain is built from TRBV3-1 (or the pseudogene TRBV3-2) and TRBJ2-5, with D tentatively TRBD2 (6 bases). Deletions cut 0 bases from V and 6 bases from J, with 17 bases between. The CDR3 length is 16 residues. Germline loops: CDR1 LGHDT, CDR2 YNNKEL (reference sequence). The CDR3 region has the DNA TGTGCCAGCAGCCAAGATTGGCGGGAACTGGGAAAGACCCAGTACTTC. It encodes CASSQDWRELGKTQYF.

The chain couples TRBV25-1 to TRBJ2-1; D remains ambiguous. V lost 2 bases, J lost 6 bases, and 11 bases lay in between. The CDR3 covers 14 residues. The germline V gene encodes CDR1 MGHDK and CDR2 SYGVNS. This CDR3 reads CASSEGPSSNEQFF. Here the CDR3 DNA reads TGTGCCAGCAGTGAAGGGCCCTCGAGCAATGAGCAGTTCTTC.

This clone was detected a few times. V is TRBV6-2 or TRBV6-3 and J is TRBJ1-1; 9 nucleotides line up with TRBD1. The ends lost 0 bases at V and 7 bases at J; junction bases unmatched: 3. Germline assignment: CDR1 MNHEY and CDR2 SVGEGT. The CDR3 runs to 14 residues. The CDR3 here is CASSYSRQGGEAFF. CDR3 sequence (DNA): TGTGCCAGCAGTTACTCCCGACAGGGGGGTGAAGCTTTCTTT.

The genes are TRBV20-1 and TRBJ1-5, with D possibly being TRBD1 (6 bases). Germline V gene lookup returns CDR1 DFQATT and CDR2 SNEGSKA (reference sequence). Trimming removed 5 bases at V and 7 bases at J, with 9 bases between. The CDR3 totals 11 residues. This CDR3 reads CSAQQGQPQHF. CDR3 bases: TGCAGTGCTCAACAGGGACAGCCCCAGCATTTT.

The chain has TRBV4-1 and TRBJ1-1; D call uncertain. Looked up from germline, CDR1 is MGHRA and CDR2 is YSYEKL. This CDR3 has 14 residues. V gave up 4 bases and J gave up 11 bases, with 20 bases separating them. CDR3 sequence: CASSPVGRRDTAFF. The CDR3, as DNA: TGCGCCAGCAGCCCTGTCGGACGCCGGGATACGGCTTTCTTT.

V and J are TRBV5-4 and TRBJ2-4; TRBD2 might be the D (5 bases). Trimming left V 0 bases short and J 3 bases short, with 7 bases between. Looked up from germline, CDR1 is SGHNT and CDR2 is YYREEE (reference sequence). CDR3 length equals 14 residues. The CDR3 protein is CASSLARGKNIQYF. CDR3 nucleotides: TGTGCCAGCAGCTTGGCTCGGGGCAAAAACATTCAGTACTTC.

The chain employs TRBV28 and TRBJ1-2; no definite D call. Trimming shortened V by 3 bases and J by 1 base, and 9 bases separated the two germline ends. Germline CDR1 reads MDHEN; CDR2 reads SYDVKM. The CDR3 length is 14 residues. The CDR3 nucleotides read TGTGCCAGCAGTTTGGTCGCACTTAACTATGGCTACACCTTC. As protein: CASSLVALNYGYTF.

The chain employs TRBV6-5 and TRBJ2-7; D ambiguous. Germline CDR1 and CDR2: MNHEY and SVGAGI. Deletions cut 2 bases from V and 6 bases from J, with 11 bases between. This CDR3 region has 13 residues. The CDR3 is CASSYGHRREQYF. Written as DNA, the CDR3 is TGTGCCAGCAGTTACGGGCACCGTCGCGAGCAGTACTTC.

The rearrangement links TRBV6-5 to TRBJ1-2, with D perhaps matching TRBD1 (5 bases). The CDR3 loop spans 16 amino acids. The V gene's germline CDR1 is MNHEY and CDR2 SVGAGI. Trimming shortened V by 4 bases and J by 7 bases, and 22 bases separated the two germline ends. The DNA of the CDR3 is TGTGCCAGCAGTTCAGGCAGGGTAATTTCCCTTGGTGGCTACACCTTC. Its protein product is CASSSGRVISLGGYTF.

The gene calls are TRBV6-5 and TRBJ1-5, with no clear D. The length of the CDR3 is 15 residues. The ends were cut back, 4 bases at V and 0 bases at J, with 10 bases in the middle. Looked up from germline, CDR1 is MNHEY and CDR2 is SVGAGI. This CDR3 is CASSSIGSSNQPQHF. CDR3 in DNA: TGTGCCAGCAGTTCAATAGGGAGTAGCAATCAGCCCCAGCATTTT.

The chain joins TRBV28 to TRBJ1-2; a possible D gene is TRBD1 (6 bases). CDR1 and CDR2 from the germline V gene are MDHEN and SYDVKM. The CDR3 runs 15 residues. Trimming cost V 6 bases and J 1 base, with 15 bases left between them. This CDR3 reads CASSNQGTLNYGYTF. As DNA, the CDR3 is TGTGCCAGCAGCAACCAGGGGACACTTAACTATGGCTACACCTTC.

The rearrangement uses TRBV4-2 and TRBJ1-2, with 9 bases fitting TRBD1. The CDR3 is 15 residues long. Unmatched junction bases numbered 8, after V lost 3 bases and J lost 6 bases. CDR1 and CDR2 (germline): LGHNA, YNFKEQ. The CDR3 bases are TGTGCCAGCAGCCAGGAAACCACAGGGGGCAATGGCTACACCTTC. This gives the protein CASSQETTGGNGYTF.

V is TRBV27 and J is TRBJ1-3, with a possible D match to TRBD1 (5 bases). This CDR3 contains 16 residues. Germline lookup yields CDR1 MNHEY and CDR2 SMNVEV (reference sequence). V lost 5 bases to trimming and J lost 0 bases, with 14 bases between them. DNA of the CDR3: TGTGCCAGCAGTCCCGGGTGGGGGGTCTCTGGAAACACCATATATTTT. Translating it yields CASSPGWGVSGNTIYF.

J is TRBJ1-5 and V is TRBV5-5, with no clear D. Trimming cost V 1 base and J 0 bases, with 5 bases left between them. CDR3 length: 14 amino acids. The germline V gene encodes CDR1 SGHKS and CDR2 YYEKEE (reference sequence). The CDR3: CASSLLYSNQPQHF. The DNA of the CDR3 is TGTGCCAGCAGCTTGTTATATAGCAATCAGCCCCAGCATTTT. The whole variable domain, filled in from reference TRBV5-5 and TRBJ1-5, reads DAGVTQSPTHLIKTRGQQVTLRCSPISGHKSVSWYQQVLGQGPQFIFQYYEKEERGRGNFPDRFSARQFPNYSSELNVNALLLGDSALYLCASSLLYSNQPQHFGDGTRLSIL.

The rearrangement links TRBV7-2 to TRBJ2-1; 9 nucleotides agree with TRBD1. This CDR3 has 16 residues. J gave up 6 bases and V 7 bases, and 13 bases lay outside the gene matches. The germline CDR1 and CDR2 sequences are SGHTA and FQGNSA. The CDR3 nucleotides read TGTGCCAGCACCCCAACCGGGACAGGGCGATTCAATGAGCAGTTCTTC. Its protein product is CASTPTGTGRFNEQFF.

This sequence joins TRBV19 and TRBJ1-2; 8 nucleotides line up with TRBD1. Germline trimming cut 6 bases from V and 4 bases from J; bases unmatched to any gene: 4. This CDR3 has 13 residues. Germline V gives CDR1 LNHDA, CDR2 SQIVND (reference sequence). For the CDR3, the DNA is TGTGCCAGTAGAGCCAGGGGGCTCTATGGCTACACCTTC. It encodes CASRARGLYGYTF.

The chain joins TRBV7-3 to TRBJ2-2, with 8 bases fitting TRBD2. Trimming took 6 bases from V and 5 from J; bases not matched to a gene: 8. Germline lookup yields CDR1 SGHTA and CDR2 FQGTGA. This CDR3 has 15 residues. CDR3 loop: CASSREGLVTGELFF. The DNA for the CDR3 is TGTGCCAGCAGTCGGGAGGGTTTAGTAACCGGGGAGCTGTTTTTT.

V gene TRBV5-1 combines with J gene TRBJ1-6; D may be TRBD1 (6 bases). Germline loops: CDR1 SGHRS, CDR2 YFSETQ. CDR3 length: 16 residues. V lost 2 bases to trimming and J lost 2 bases, with 11 bases between them. DNA of the CDR3: TGCGCCAGCAGCTTAGGGGGAGTCACCTATAATTCACCCCTCCACTTT. As protein: CASSLGGVTYNSPLHF. The full variable domain, with the rest looked up from reference TRBV5-1 and TRBJ1-6, is KAGVTQTPRYLIKTRGQQVTLSCSPISGHRSVSWYQQTPGQGLQFLFEYFSETQRNKGNFPGRFSGRQFSNSRSEMNVSTLELGDSALYLCASSLGGVTYNSPLHFGNGTRLTVT.

The chain joins TRBV4-2 to TRBJ2-1; 13 positions agree with TRBD2. V lost 5 bases to trimming and J lost 8 bases; unmatched junction nucleotides: 9. The length of the CDR3 is 16 residues. Germline assignment: CDR1 LGHNA and CDR2 YNFKEQ. The CDR3 DNA reads as TGTGCCAGCAGCGCGTCCGGGACTAGCGGGGCTGATGAGCAGTTCTTC. It translates to CASSASGTSGADEQFF.

The J gene is TRBJ1-6, the V gene TRBV30, with 10 nucleotides matching TRBD1. The ends lost 0 bases at V and 7 bases at J; junction bases unmatched: 3. Germline V CDR1 and CDR2: GTSNPN, SVGIG (reference sequence). There are 15 residues in the CDR3. CDR3 amino acids: CAWSVLGQGNSPLHF. The CDR3 coding sequence is TGTGCCTGGAGTGTACTGGGACAGGGGAATTCACCCCTCCACTTT.

About this clone: A read error may account for a junction end that differs from germline. The V call is TRBV5-6, the J call TRBJ1-2; TRBD1 agrees at 7 bases. The germline V gene encodes CDR1 SGHDT and CDR2 YYEEEE. The CDR3 spans 12 residues. In DNA, the CDR3 is TGTGCCAGCAGCGAACGTGGACAGGAAATTATCTTC. Translated, it gives CASSERGQEIIF.

V and J are TRBV28 and TRBJ1-2, with D maybe TRBD1 (6 bases). The CDR3 sequence is 14 residues long. Trimming removed 5 bases at V and 0 bases at J, with 10 bases between. CDR1 and CDR2 (germline): MDHEN, SYDVKM. CDR3 amino acids: CASSEQGANYGYTF. CDR3 bases: TGTGCCAGCAGTGAACAGGGCGCTAACTATGGCTACACCTTC.